This T cell receptor (beta chain) comes out of a study of siplizumab effects on memory and regulatory T cells. This table comes from immunoSEQ multiplex PCR, and its TCRdb copy is limited to in-frame clones, with some not included. The sample shows about 110,000 clones, just over 90% of them seen only once. General study findings and limits: Treatment with siplizumab left mappable alloreactive CD4+ clones averaging roughly 69% Treg-derived, compared with roughly 26% in controls.

CDR1 is SGHRS and CDR2 is YFSETQ in the germline V gene. With 4 bases clipped from V and 6 bases from J, the junction kept 12 bases outside the gene matches. The CDR3 has 16 amino acids. This clone appeared a single time. The antigen is unknown. This chain links TRBV5-1 with TRBJ2-7, with TRBD1 matching over 11 bases. The origin of this receptor is a human donor in good health. The specimen sequenced was CD4+ T cells sorted from blood. The CDR3: CASSPGTGGRRSEQYF. In DNA form, the CDR3 reads TGCGCCAGCAGCCCCGGGACAGGGGGAAGAAGAAGCGAGCAGTACTTC.